This TCR beta chain derives from a study of identical twins (dated by TCRdb to about 2016). Regarding the study in general: To test whether fetal clonotypes persist, this study deep-sequenced TCR alpha and beta repertoires from monozygotic twins, from unrelated adults of various ages, and from cord blood. Replicate twin experiments were performed at different times using different library preparation protocols to rule out contamination. Overall study outcomes, separate from this receptor: In monozygotic twins, recombination models systematically underestimated out-of-frame TCR alpha sharing, but the models matched the sharing seen between unrelated individuals. Compared with coincidental sharing between unrelated individuals, out-of-frame TCR alpha sequences shared between twins had an excess of sequences with low generation probability. Because the same donors could not be followed over many years, conclusions were based on cross-sectional statistical analysis. Fewer insertions were carried by abundant cord blood beta clonotypes; a weaker similar trend was observed in young adult naive repertoires, while no such trend was observed in memory repertoires. Excess twin sharing in beta out-of-frame sequences was weaker because fewer shared sequences lowered the signal-to-noise ratio. Invariant T cells such as MAIT and iNKT could partly confound zero-insertion analyses, although diverse VJ usage argued against such confounding for most clonotypes.

The germline V gene (reference sequence) yields DFQATT for CDR1 and SNEGSKA for CDR2. Its CDR3 holds 12 amino acids, cysteine through phenylalanine. Only the CDR3 part of the read is kept: 36 bases, read in frame from the first base. Every donor was a healthy Caucasian. Libraries were constructed by 5' RACE. These reads were obtained on an Illumina HiSeq 2000. Template switching added a universal primer binding site, and the final cDNA carried a unique molecular identifier that allowed TCR cDNA molecules to be counted accurately. First-strand cDNA for TCR alpha and beta chains was synthesized from specific primers in the conserved constant-segment region. To control for contamination, every cDNA library was double barcoded, receiving both a SMART-Mk sample barcode and Illumina barcodes. Two successive PCR steps introduced TruSeq adapter sequences along with Illumina sample barcodes. TCR alpha and beta cDNA libraries were sequenced on the Illumina HiSeq platform with custom primers. On the authors' methods: Raw reads were processed with MiGEC to extract unique molecular identifiers, and MiXCR was used to determine CDR3 positions. Recombination models were inferred per individual with the repgenHMM and IGoR tools using an EM algorithm. The tcR package in R was used for shared clonotype analysis, with sharing normalized by the product of cloneset sizes. To study raw recombination free of thymic and clonal selection effects, out-of-frame nonproductive sequences were analyzed. Using fastp at Q25 and MiXCR, TCRdb reprocessed the public reads and kept productive beta chains. When rows share a CDR3 protein, they turn into one entry using the most common DNA and genes. The V and J calls were determined by TCRdb, not by the authors. This sample comprises 1,800,000 or so distinct CDR3 sequences, about 32% of them detected only once. 0.25% to 0.3% of the sample belongs to the ten largest clones.

About this clonotype itself: No cognate antigen has been identified for it. Per-base quality was not reported, and no clone a single base away is much larger than it.

What was sequenced was cord blood. The V and J segments used are TRBV20-1 and TRBJ2-4; 7 middle bases align to TRBD2. The end of the DNA aligns better with TRBJ2-7, so the J call may be wrong. The receptor's source is a newborn girl in good health. Here the CDR3 is given as CSARDREDEQYF. The DNA sequence is TGCAGTGCTAGAGATCGGGAGGACGAGCAGTACTTC.